This T cell receptor beta chain was captured by sequencing in a study of cytomegalovirus exposure and HLA in healthy donors. In this sample, this clone turned up once. What it binds is unknown. Germline CDR1 is SGDLS and CDR2 is YYNGEE. V was clipped by 4 bases and J by 0 bases, with 11 bases between them. This CDR3 has 14 residues. Clones were read by immunoSEQ multiplex PCR, and TCRdb kept only the in-frame ones, dropping some. Among about 150,000 clones listed, more than 85% were seen once. The study, taken as a whole, reports: Rare TCR sequences predominated, though certain public TCRs were found in many donors. In vitro data verified a few CMV-associated chains as specific for CMV antigens.

The rearrangement joins TRBV9 to TRBJ2-7; D is ambiguous. Source material: PBMCs. The TCR originated in a man between 18 and 29 years old in good health and CMV-seronegative. Here the CDR3 DNA reads TGTGCCAGCAGCCAAGCGTATAGCTCCTACGAGCAGTACTTC. It codes for CASSQAYSSYEQYF.